The TCR beta chain under discussion was sequenced for a study of control samples from healthy donors and cancer patients. TCRdb's table, derived via immunoSEQ multiplex PCR, lists solely in-frame clones and lacks some. The data contain 100,000 to 120,000 clones, 88% of them singletons. Source material: PBMCs. The TCR was taken from a woman in her fifties or sixties with lung cancer.

CDR3 region: CAISDPPGTKGMNTEAFF. CDR3 sequence (DNA): TGTGCCATCAGTGATCCCCCCGGGACGAAGGGGATGAACACTGAAGCTTTCTTT. The V gene is TRBV10-3, the J gene TRBJ1-1, with D perhaps TRBD1 (5 bases). The ends were cut back, 3 bases at V and 0 bases at J, with 20 bases in the middle. The CDR3 is 18 residues long. The germline CDR1 and CDR2 sequences are ENHRY and SYGVKD.